These T cell receptor beta chains were read from a single sample in a study of OX40 agonist ivuxolimab in advanced cancers. TCRdb's copy holds only in-frame clones and misses some; the assay was immunoSEQ multiplex PCR. The sample carries approximately 61,000 clones, approximately 89% recorded once. Sequencing was performed on CD4+ or CD8+ T cells sorted from blood, taken in a trial of the OX40 agonist ivuxolimab. These TCRs come from an adult with an advanced solid tumor such as melanoma, head and neck, liver or kidney cancer. Both conserved end residues are part of each CDR3.

V	J	CDR3
TRBV5-5	TRBJ2-1	CASSLGVFNREQFF
TRBV7-2	TRBJ1-1	CASSLQNTEAFF
TRBV4-2	TRBJ2-1	CASSLVYGLGSDNEQFF
TRBV11-2	TRBJ1-6	CASSGRTGASPLHF
TRBV29-1	TRBJ2-1	CSVVTPSSYNEQFF
TRBV27	TRBJ1-2	CASSQSPGYGNGYTF
TRBV4-1	TRBJ2-7	CASSPQPQFYEQYF
TRBV11-1	TRBJ2-7	CASSLGQVYEQYF
TRBV27	TRBJ2-1	CASSLEGANEQFF
TRBV11-3	TRBJ2-7	CASRYPGSSNEQYF
TRBV4-3	TRBJ2-3	CASSQDRLTTDTQYF
TRBV4-3	TRBJ2-4	CASSQEDRVAKNIQYF
TRBV7-2	TRBJ1-2	CAGYPGGNYGYTF
TRBV27	TRBJ1-4	CASSLGQNEKLFF
TRBV4-2	TRBJ1-5	CASSQDGGDTGGSNQPQHF
TRBV11-3	TRBJ2-7	CASSLGTPNEQYF
TRBV10-1	TRBJ2-1	CATPLGLAGNEQFF
TRBV6-5	TRBJ1-1	CASSPWTFNTEAFF
TRBV7-9	TRBJ2-3	CASSSLGDTQYF
TRBV4-2	TRBJ2-4	CASSYGQGNIQYF
TRBV6-5	TRBJ1-5	CACGGNQPQHF
TRBV6-6	TRBJ2-1	CASSGTTVSTGDEQFF
TRBV10-3	TRBJ2-3	CAISETGTGVTDTQYF
TRBV4-1	TRBJ1-1	CASSQGGLLEAFF
TRBV7-3	TRBJ2-3	CASSFSGSSTDTQYF
TRBV7-2	TRBJ2-1	CASSSDRGYNEQFF
TRBV4-3	TRBJ2-6	CASSKDSSGANVLTF
TRBV5-6	TRBJ1-1	CASSLSTGGMNTEAFF
TRBV10-3	TRBJ2-2	CAISESTGPSTGELFF
TRBV5-6	TRBJ2-1	CASSRMSGYNEQFF
TRBV4-2	TRBJ2-7	CASSQGEGLTYEQYF
TRBV28	TRBJ2-4	CASSRLAGVGDIAKNIQYF
TRBV7-3	TRBJ1-1	CASSWGLNTEAFF
TRBV19	TRBJ2-7	CASSTSGSSYEQYF
TRBV9	TRBJ2-1	CASGLTGAGYNEQFF
TRBV7-6	TRBJ2-2	CASSSDRNTGELFF
TRBV4-1	TRBJ2-5	CASSQDTGSFETQYF
TRBV11-2	TRBJ2-2	CASSFGGPGELFF
TRBV27	TRBJ2-1	CASRLSGQGGNEQFF
TRBV16	TRBJ2-1	CASSQGQAPSGSRNEQFF
TRBV19	TRBJ1-5	CASSKDRPNQPQHF
TRBV7-8	TRBJ2-7	CASSSYRENYEQYF